Following are 6 T cell receptor beta chains from one sample sequenced in a study of control samples from healthy donors and cancer patients. Some clones are missing from TCRdb's copy, which holds only in-frame ones; the method was immunoSEQ multiplex PCR. This sample has 150,000 to 200,000 clones, with roughly 90% found just once. The sample consisted of blood. The receptors come from a young man in good health.

The chain carries TRBV9 and TRBJ2-3; 9 bases are a match to TRBD2. Germline CDR1 reads SGDLS; CDR2 reads YYNGEE. The CDR3 sequence is 18 residues long. The junction had 8 bases not matched to a gene; V was cut back by 0 bases and J by 0 bases. The CDR3 sequence is CASSVVSSSGDSTDTQYF. Written as DNA, the CDR3 is TGTGCCAGCAGCGTAGTATCGTCTAGCGGGGATAGCACAGATACGCAGTATTTT.

V and J are TRBV7-2 and TRBJ1-1; D not resolved. This CDR3 comprises 15 residues. The ends were cut back, 6 bases at V and 7 bases at J, with 21 bases in the middle. Germline V gene lookup returns CDR1 SGHTA and CDR2 FQGNSA. The chain's CDR3 is CASSSPGVRPNEAFF. The DNA for the CDR3 is TGTGCCAGCAGTTCACCGGGCGTTAGACCGAATGAAGCTTTCTTT.

The chain joins TRBV3-1 (or the pseudogene TRBV3-2) to TRBJ1-1; D perhaps matches TRBD1 (6 bases). Germline CDR1 and CDR2: LGHDT and YNNKEL (reference sequence). The CDR3 contains 14 residues. V shed 6 bases and J shed 3 bases, with 14 bases lying between them. The CDR3 protein is CASRSRGGYTEAFF. The CDR3 DNA reads TGTGCCAGCAGAAGCAGGGGCGGGTACACTGAAGCTTTCTTT.

This clone showed up just a few times. V is TRBV6-5 and J is TRBJ1-5; possibly TRBD1 for D (6 bases). The CDR3 length is 13 residues. V gave up 6 bases and J gave up 11 bases, with 17 bases separating them. Germline CDR1 reads MNHEY; CDR2 reads SVGAGI. The CDR3 protein is CASRGRGSGSQHF. The CDR3 nucleotides are TGTGCCAGCAGGGGGAGGGGGAGTGGGTCCCAGCATTTT.

The V call is TRBV12-3 or TRBV12-4, the J call TRBJ2-1; D unresolved. Deletions cut 2 bases from V and 8 bases from J, with 10 bases between. The CDR3 sequence is 13 residues long. Here the CDR3 DNA reads TGTGCCAGCAGTTTACAGGTTGGGTATGAGCAGTTCTTC. Amino acids: CASSLQVGYEQFF.

The chain uses TRBV7-2 and TRBJ2-5; D gene unclear. Per the germline V gene, CDR1 is SGHTA and CDR2 is FQGNSA. Trimming shortened V by 5 bases and J by 1 base, and 17 bases separated the two germline ends. This CDR3 has 16 residues. Here the CDR3 DNA reads TGTGCCAGCAGCCCGGTGGCCGTGGCGGCCCAAGAGACCCAGTACTTC. Protein product: CASSPVAVAAQETQYF.